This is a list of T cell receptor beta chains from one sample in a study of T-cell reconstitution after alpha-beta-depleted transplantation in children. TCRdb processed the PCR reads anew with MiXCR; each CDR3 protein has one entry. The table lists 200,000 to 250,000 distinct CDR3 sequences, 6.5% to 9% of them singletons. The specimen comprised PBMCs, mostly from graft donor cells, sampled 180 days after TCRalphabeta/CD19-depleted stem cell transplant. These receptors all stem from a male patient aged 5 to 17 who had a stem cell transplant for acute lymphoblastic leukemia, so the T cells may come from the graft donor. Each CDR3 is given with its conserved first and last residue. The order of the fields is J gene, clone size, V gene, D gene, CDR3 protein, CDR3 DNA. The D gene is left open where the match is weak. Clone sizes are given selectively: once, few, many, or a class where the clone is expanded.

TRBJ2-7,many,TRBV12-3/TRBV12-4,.,CASSLYSYEQYF,TGTGCCAGCAGTTTATACTCCTACGAGCAGTACTTC
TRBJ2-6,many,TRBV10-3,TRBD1,CAISTQGAGANVLTF,TGTGCCATCAGCACACAGGGGGCTGGGGCCAACGTCCTGACTTTC
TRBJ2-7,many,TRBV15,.,CATSRDGAWQGAYEQYF,TGTGCCACCAGCAGAGATGGGGCATGGCAGGGCGCCTACGAGCAGTACTTC
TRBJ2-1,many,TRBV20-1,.,CSARGQFSRLEQFF,TGCAGTGCTAGGGGTCAGTTTAGTAGGTTAGAGCAGTTCTTC
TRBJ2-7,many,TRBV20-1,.,CSATQSGDEQYF,TGCAGTGCTACCCAGAGTGGGGACGAGCAGTACTTC
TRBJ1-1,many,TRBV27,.,CASSLERGTEAFF,TGTGCCAGCAGTTTAGAACGGGGGACTGAAGCTTTCTTT
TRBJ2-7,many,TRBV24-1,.,CATSDLAGDTSYEQYF,TGTGCCACCAGTGATTTAGCGGGCGACACTTCCTACGAGCAGTACTTC
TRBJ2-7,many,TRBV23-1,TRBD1,CASSQSSGQGAHEQYF,TGCGCCAGCAGTCAATCCTCGGGACAGGGGGCCCACGAGCAGTACTTC
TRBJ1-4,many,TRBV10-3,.,CAISEWLGATNEKLFF,TGTGCCATCAGTGAGTGGCTGGGGGCAACTAATGAAAAACTGTTTTTT
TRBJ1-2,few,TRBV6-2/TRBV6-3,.,CASSWGRDYGYTF,TGTGCCAGCAGTTGGGGCAGGGACTATGGCTACACCTTC
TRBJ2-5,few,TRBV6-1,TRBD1,CASSRTGVKETQYF,TGTGCCAGCAGTAGGACAGGGGTGAAAGAGACCCAGTACTTC
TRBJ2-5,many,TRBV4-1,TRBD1,CASSQPGTGRLETQYF,TGCGCCAGCAGCCAGCCCGGGACAGGGCGATTGGAGACCCAGTACTTC
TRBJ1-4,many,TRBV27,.,CASSSQFPPLGGNEKLFF,TGTGCCAGCAGTTCCCAATTTCCTCCTCTTGGGGGTAATGAAAAACTGTTTTTT
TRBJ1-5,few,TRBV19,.,CASSPPDTNTLSNQPQHF,TGTGCCAGTAGCCCCCCGGACACAAACACCTTAAGCAATCAGCCCCAGCATTTT
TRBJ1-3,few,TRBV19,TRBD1,CASTIYHPIRDRGSGNTIYF,TGTGCCAGTACCATATACCACCCCATCCGGGACAGGGGCTCTGGAAACACCATATATTTT
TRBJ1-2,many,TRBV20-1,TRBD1,CSAPDHLDRGYGYTF,TGCAGTGCGCCAGACCACTTGGACAGGGGATATGGCTACACCTTC
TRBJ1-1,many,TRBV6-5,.,CASRMNLGVNTEAFF,TGTGCCAGCAGAATGAATCTTGGGGTGAACACTGAAGCTTTCTTT
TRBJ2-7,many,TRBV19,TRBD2,CASSGLARGSYEQYF,TGTGCCAGTAGTGGACTAGCGCGAGGCTCCTACGAGCAGTACTTC
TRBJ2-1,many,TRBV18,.,CASSPRGASGNNEQFF,TGTGCCAGCTCACCACGGGGGGCTAGCGGCAACAATGAGCAGTTCTTC
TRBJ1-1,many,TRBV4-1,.,CASSQVREGPNTEAFF,TGCGCCAGCAGCCAAGTGAGGGAAGGGCCGAACACTGAAGCTTTCTTT
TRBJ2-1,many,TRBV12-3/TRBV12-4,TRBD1,CASSEDRDRVPYNEQFF,TGTGCCAGCAGCGAAGACCGGGACAGGGTACCGTACAATGAGCAGTTCTTC
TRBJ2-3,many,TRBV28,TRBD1,CASSLDRVATQYF,TGTGCCAGCAGTTTGGACAGGGTGGCGACGCAGTATTTT
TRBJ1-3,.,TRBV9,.,CASSVGGTVLSGNTIYF,TGTGCCAGCAGCGTAGGAGGAACAGTTCTCTCTGGAAACACCATATATTTT
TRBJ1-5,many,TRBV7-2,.,CASSLGGGGWQPQHF,TGTGCCAGCAGCTTAGGGGGTGGGGGCTGGCAGCCCCAGCATTTT
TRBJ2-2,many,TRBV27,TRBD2,CASTILAGGPGGELFF,TGTGCCAGCACTATACTAGCGGGAGGGCCCGGCGGGGAGCTGTTTTTT
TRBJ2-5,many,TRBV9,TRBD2,CASSASLAGDQETQYF,TGTGCCAGCAGCGCGTCACTAGCGGGGGACCAAGAGACCCAGTACTTC
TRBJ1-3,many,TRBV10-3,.,CAISESPARERNTIYF,TGTGCCATCAGTGAGTCCCCTGCCAGGGAAAGAAACACCATATATTTT
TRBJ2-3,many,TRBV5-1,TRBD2,CASSLRGTTTDTQYF,TGCGCCAGCAGCTTGAGAGGGACTACCACAGATACGCAGTATTTT
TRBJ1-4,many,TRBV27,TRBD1,CASSSRTGGREKLFF,TGTGCCAGCAGTTCGCGGACAGGGGGACGGGAAAAACTGTTTTTT
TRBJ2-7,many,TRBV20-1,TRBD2,CSARDSSGRQYEQYF,TGCAGTGCTAGGGATTCTAGCGGGAGGCAGTACGAGCAGTACTTC
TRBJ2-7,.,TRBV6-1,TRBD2,CASSALAGLGEQYF,TGTGCCAGCAGCGCTCTAGCGGGGTTGGGGGAGCAGTACTTC
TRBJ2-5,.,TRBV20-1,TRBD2,CSFWGLAGGPPQETQYF,TGCAGCTTCTGGGGACTGGCGGGGGGCCCCCCACAAGAGACCCAGTACTTC
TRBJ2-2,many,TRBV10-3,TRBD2,CAISGLAGATGELFF,TGTGCCATCAGTGGTCTAGCGGGAGCCACCGGGGAGCTGTTTTTT
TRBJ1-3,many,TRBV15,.,CATSRLTESSGNTIYF,TGTGCCACCAGCAGATTGACAGAGAGCTCTGGAAACACCATATATTTT
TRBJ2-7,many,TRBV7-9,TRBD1,CASSWGTGSEQYF,TGTGCCAGCAGCTGGGGGACAGGGAGCGAGCAGTACTTC
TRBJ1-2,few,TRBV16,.,CASSQSTGRSNYGYTF,TGTGCCAGCAGCCAATCGACAGGCCGCTCTAACTATGGCTACACCTTC
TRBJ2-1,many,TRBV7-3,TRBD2,CASSLMAGVVFHEQFF,TGTGCCAGCAGCTTAATGGCGGGAGTTGTTTTCCATGAGCAGTTCTTC
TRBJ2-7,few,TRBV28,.,CASSGPVSYEQYF,TGTGCCAGCAGTGGGCCTGTCTCCTACGAGCAGTACTTC
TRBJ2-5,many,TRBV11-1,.,CASSSTEGRETQYF,TGTGCCAGCAGCTCCACTGAGGGTAGGGAGACCCAGTACTTC
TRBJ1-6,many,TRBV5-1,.,CASSPTGYTSPLHF,TGCGCCAGCAGTCCGACAGGCTATACTTCACCCCTCCACTTT
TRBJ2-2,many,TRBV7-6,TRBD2,CASSPGLAGPVSGGELFF,TGTGCCAGCAGCCCGGGACTAGCGGGGCCAGTATCGGGCGGGGAGCTGTTTTTT
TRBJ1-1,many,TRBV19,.,CASSTPFISTNTEAFF,TGTGCCAGTAGTACCCCTTTTATCTCCACGAACACTGAAGCTTTCTTT
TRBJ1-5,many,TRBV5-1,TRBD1,CASSLAPGGNQPQHF,TGCGCCAGCAGCTTAGCGCCAGGGGGGAATCAGCCCCAGCATTTT
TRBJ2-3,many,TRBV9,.,CASSVGTDTQYF,TGTGCCAGCAGCGTGGGCACAGATACGCAGTATTTT
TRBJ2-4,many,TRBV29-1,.,CSASSRGYPKNIQYF,TGCAGCGCAAGTTCCAGGGGATATCCCAAAAACATTCAGTACTTC
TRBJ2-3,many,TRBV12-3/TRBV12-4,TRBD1,CASSLVRQGANTQYF,TGTGCCAGCAGTTTAGTGAGACAGGGGGCTAATACGCAGTATTTT
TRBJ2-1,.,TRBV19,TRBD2,CASSILAGGRDEQFF,TGTGCCAGTAGTATACTAGCGGGGGGGCGTGATGAGCAGTTCTTC
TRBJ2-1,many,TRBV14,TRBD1,CASSHPNRGYNEQFF,TGTGCCAGCAGCCACCCCAACAGGGGTTACAATGAGCAGTTCTTC
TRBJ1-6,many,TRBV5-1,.,CASSQGPGPGNSPLHF,TGCGCCAGCAGCCAGGGGCCGGGACCGGGCAATTCACCCCTCCACTTT
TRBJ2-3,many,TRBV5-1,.,CASSNDRLNTQYF,TGCGCCAGCAGCAACGACCGACTAAATACGCAGTATTTT
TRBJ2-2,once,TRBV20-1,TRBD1,CGARGRQGENTGDLFF,TGCGGTGCTAGAGGAAGACAGGGAGAGAACACCGGGGATCTGTTTTTT
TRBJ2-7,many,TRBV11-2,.,CASSLDSTGTSYEQYF,TGTGCCAGCAGCTTAGATAGCACAGGGACCTCCTACGAGCAGTACTTC
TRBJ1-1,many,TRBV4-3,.,CASSHHLPGAEAFF,TGCGCCAGCAGCCATCACCTGCCTGGCGCTGAAGCTTTCTTT
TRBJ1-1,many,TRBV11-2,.,CASSTKQGVTEAFF,TGTGCCAGCAGCACAAAACAGGGCGTCACTGAAGCTTTCTTT
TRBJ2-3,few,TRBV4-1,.,CASSQEPATVTTDTQYF,TGCGCCAGCAGCCAAGAGCCCGCGACGGTGACCACAGATACGCAGTATTTT
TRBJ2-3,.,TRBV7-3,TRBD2,CASSPGLAGEGSDTQYF,TGTGCCAGCAGCCCGGGACTAGCGGGAGAAGGGTCAGATACGCAGTATTTT
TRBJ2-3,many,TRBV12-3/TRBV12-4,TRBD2,CASEKGGRPSTDTQYF,TGTGCCAGCGAGAAGGGAGGGAGACCTAGCACAGATACGCAGTATTTT
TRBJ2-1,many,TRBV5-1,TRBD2,CASSLSARGSPGNEQFF,TGCGCCAGCAGCTTGTCGGCCCGCGGGAGCCCCGGCAATGAGCAGTTCTTC
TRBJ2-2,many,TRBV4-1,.,CASSVRVYTGELFF,TGCGCCAGCAGCGTCAGGGTTTACACCGGGGAGCTGTTTTTT
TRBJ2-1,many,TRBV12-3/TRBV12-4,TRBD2,CASSPRLAGGEQFF,TGTGCCAGCAGCCCTCGACTAGCGGGAGGTGAGCAGTTCTTC